This T cell receptor (beta chain) was observed in a study of CD8+CD57+ T cells in acquired aplastic anemia. For the study at large: In CD4+ cells, healthy donors produced an average of approximately 9.9 million reads. Whole-study results and caveats: Shared by patients and controls, roughly 28 CD8+ CDR3s were abundant in patients.

This clonotype was recorded many times. Antigen specificity is unknown. Profiles of TCR beta VDJ and CDR3 were generated from a genomic DNA template. Using its own MiXCR run on the reads, TCRdb lists one record per CDR3 protein. In the table there are about 80,000 distinct CDR3 sequences, 40% to 50% of which are singletons. Sequencing was carried out using sorted CD4+, CD8+, or CD8+CD57+ T cells (not recorded which) from PBMCs. The TCR sequence derives from a human donor in good health, serving as a control.

CDR3 bases: TGTGCCAGCAGGGGGGGGGACCGCACAGATACGCAGTATTTT. It specifies CASRGGDRTDTQYF. The V call is TRBV25-1, the J call TRBJ2-3, with TRBD2 matching 7 bases. The CDR3 sequence is 14 residues long. With 6 bases clipped from V and 1 base from J, the junction kept 4 bases outside the gene matches. Germline V lookup: CDR1 MGHDK, CDR2 SYGVNS.